This T cell receptor beta chain was sequenced during a study of shared clonotypes between healthy human individuals. Study-level results: A small donor pool kept down the genetic and exposure-history diversity that was represented.

Germline assignment: CDR1 SGDLS and CDR2 YYNGEE. Losses at the gene ends were 0 bases for V and 1 base for J; bases not matched to a gene: 11. The CDR3 spans 18 residues. Ten immunoSEQ deep assay plates served to sequence unsorted PBMC DNA. Generated by immunoSEQ multiplex PCR, the TCRdb table keeps only in-frame clones and is missing some. The sample carries about 470,000 clones, roughly 80% recorded once. Comments on this clone: Its antigen is not identified.

The gene calls are TRBV9 and TRBJ1-2; 8 bases line up with TRBD1. Input material: PBMCs. The TCR originated in a middle-aged woman in good health. Some clones in this sample may be carry-over from other donors' samples. In nucleotides, the CDR3 is TGTGCCAGCAGCGTAGATCTTCGGGGGACAGGACTTAACTATGGCTACACCTTC. Amino acid sequence: CASSVDLRGTGLNYGYTF.